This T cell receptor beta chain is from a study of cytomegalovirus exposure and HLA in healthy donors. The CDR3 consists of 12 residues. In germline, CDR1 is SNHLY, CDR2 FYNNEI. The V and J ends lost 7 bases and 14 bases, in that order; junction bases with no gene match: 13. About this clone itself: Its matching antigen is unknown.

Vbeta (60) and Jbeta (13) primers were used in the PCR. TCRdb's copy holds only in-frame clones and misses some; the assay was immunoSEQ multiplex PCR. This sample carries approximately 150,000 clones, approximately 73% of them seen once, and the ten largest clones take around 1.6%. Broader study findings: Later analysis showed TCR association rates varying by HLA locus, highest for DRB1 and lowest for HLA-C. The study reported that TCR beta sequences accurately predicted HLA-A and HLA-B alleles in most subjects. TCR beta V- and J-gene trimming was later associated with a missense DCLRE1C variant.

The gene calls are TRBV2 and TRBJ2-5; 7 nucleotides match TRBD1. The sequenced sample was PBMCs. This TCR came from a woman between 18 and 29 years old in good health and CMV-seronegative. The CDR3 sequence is CASKETGAASYF. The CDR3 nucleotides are TGTGCCAGCAAAGAAACAGGGGCGGCATCCTACTTC.